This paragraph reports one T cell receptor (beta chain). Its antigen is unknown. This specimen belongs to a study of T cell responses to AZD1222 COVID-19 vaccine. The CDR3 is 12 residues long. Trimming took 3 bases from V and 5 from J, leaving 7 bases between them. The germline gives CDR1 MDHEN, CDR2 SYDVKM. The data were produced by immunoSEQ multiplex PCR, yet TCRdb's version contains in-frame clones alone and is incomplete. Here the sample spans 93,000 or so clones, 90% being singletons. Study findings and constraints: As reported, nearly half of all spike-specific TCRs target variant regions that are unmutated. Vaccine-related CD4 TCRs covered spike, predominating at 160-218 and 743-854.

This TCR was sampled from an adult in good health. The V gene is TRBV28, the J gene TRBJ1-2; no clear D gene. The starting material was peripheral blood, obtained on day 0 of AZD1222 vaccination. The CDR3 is CASSFAGYGYTF. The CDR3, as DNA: TGTGCCAGCAGTTTTGCAGGATATGGCTACACCTTC.